This TCR beta chain was sequenced during a study of cytomegalovirus exposure and HLA in healthy donors. In the PCR, 60 Vbeta and 13 Jbeta primers were used. The table came from immunoSEQ multiplex PCR; TCRdb's copy has only in-frame clones and leaves some out. This sample has around 130,000 clones; about 81% occur once, and the top ten carry 1.5% to 2%. V was trimmed by 1 base and J by 3 bases, leaving 7 bases between them. The CDR3 consists of 14 residues. Looked up from germline, CDR1 is SEHNR and CDR2 is FQNEAQ (reference sequence). The V gene is TRBV7-9, the J gene TRBJ1-5; weak D call: TRBD1 (5 bases). This TCR was sampled from a man aged 40-49 years in good health and CMV-seronegative. The source material was PBMCs. The CDR3 loop reads CASSLGGDNQPQHF. CDR3 DNA sequence: TGTGCCAGCAGCTTAGGGGGCGACAATCAGCCCCAGCATTTT.